The 32 T cell receptor beta chains reported below all come from one sample, sequenced in a study of shared clonotypes between healthy human individuals. Clones were read by immunoSEQ multiplex PCR, and TCRdb kept only the in-frame ones, dropping some. The sample holds around 2.5 million clones, 80% to 95% seen once. The sequencing input was naive CD4+ T cells from PBMCs. Subset specified: CD45RA+ positively selected. The receptors were gathered from a man aged 18 to 29 in good health. Some clones in this sample may be carry-over from other donors' samples.

This chain joins TRBV7-2 and TRBJ2-7, with 14 bases matching TRBD2. Germline values: CDR1 SGHTA, CDR2 FQGNSA. The CDR3 extends over 15 amino acids. The V and J ends lost 5 bases and 9 bases, in that order; junction bases with no gene match: 9. This chain's CDR3 is CASSLLGLAGATQYF. The CDR3 DNA sequence: TGTGCCAGCAGCCTCTTGGGACTAGCGGGAGCGACGCAGTACTTC. Drawing the rest from reference TRBV7-2 and TRBJ2-7, the complete variable domain is GAGVSQSPSNKVTEKGKDVELRCDPISGHTALYWYRQSLGQGLEFLIYFQGNSAPDKSGLPSDRFSAERTGGSVSTLTIQRTQQEDSAVYLCASSLLGLAGATQYFGPGTRLTVT.

The chain recombines TRBV11-2 with TRBJ1-3; D is unclear. From germline, CDR1 is SGHAT and CDR2 FQNNGV. V was shortened by 1 base and J by 0 bases, with 4 bases between the two germline ends. CDR3 length equals 14 residues. The CDR3 nucleotides are TGTGCCAGCAGCTTAGCGGCCTCTGGAAACACCATATATTTT. Translated: CASSLAASGNTIYF. The entire variable domain, with the rest obtained from reference TRBV11-2 and TRBJ1-3, is as follows: EAGVAQSPRYKIIEKRQSVAFWCNPISGHATLYWYQQILGQGPKLLIQFQNNGVVDDSQLPKDRFSAERLKGVDSTLKIQPAKLEDSAVYLCASSLAASGNTIYFGEGSWLTVV.

The chain is built from TRBV29-1 and TRBJ2-2; TRBD1 might be the D (5 bases). The length of the CDR3 is 13 residues. Trimming removed 7 bases at V and 2 bases at J, with 11 bases between. Germline V gene lookup returns CDR1 SQVTM and CDR2 ANQGSEA. The CDR3 is CSAVDRNTGELFF. The DNA for the CDR3 is TGCAGCGCCGTAGACAGAAACACCGGGGAGCTGTTTTTT.

This rearrangement joins TRBV29-1 to TRBJ2-3; weak D call: TRBD1 (5 bases). V lost 3 bases, J lost 3 bases, and 13 bases lay in between. This CDR3 is built from 14 residues. Germline values: CDR1 SQVTM, CDR2 ANQGSEA. In DNA, the CDR3 is TGCAGCGTTGAGGCAGGGTTGAGGACAGATACGCAGTATTTT. It yields the protein CSVEAGLRTDTQYF.

This clone was detected once. This chain joins TRBV29-1 and TRBJ1-1; D is uncertain. This CDR3 has 14 residues. Trimming removed 5 bases at V and 1 base at J, with 14 bases between. The germline gives CDR1 SQVTM, CDR2 ANQGSEA. CDR3: CSVRTRVSNTEAFF. For the CDR3, the DNA is TGCAGCGTTAGAACCCGGGTTTCGAACACTGAAGCTTTCTTT.

The chain uses TRBV4-1 and TRBJ2-4, with TRBD1 identical over 9 bases. CDR1 and CDR2 from the germline V gene are MGHRA and YSYEKL. The CDR3 consists of 15 residues. The ends lost 2 bases at V and 8 bases at J; junction bases unmatched: 7. CDR3 coding DNA: TGCGCCAGCAGCCAAACTTCGGGACAGGGCTACATTCAGTACTTC. Its translation is CASSQTSGQGYIQYF.

The rearrangement joins TRBV4-1 to TRBJ2-3; 11 nucleotides match TRBD2. The J segment lost 2 bases and the V segment lost 2 bases, leaving 3 bases of the junction unmatched. In germline, CDR1 is MGHRA, CDR2 YSYEKL. The CDR3 covers 16 residues. CDR3 region: CASSQLSGRATDTQYF. CDR3 nucleotides: TGCGCCAGCAGCCAACTTAGCGGGAGGGCCACAGATACGCAGTATTTT.

CDR3 in amino acids: CASSLRTQETQYF. The CDR3 DNA reads as TGCGCCAGCAGCCTGCGGACCCAAGAGACCCAGTACTTC. The chain combines TRBV5-1 with TRBJ2-5, with unresolved D. Germline V gene data show CDR1 as SGHRS and CDR2 as YFSETQ. CDR3 size: 13 residues. V lost 4 bases, J lost 1 base, and 8 bases lay in between.

The chain links TRBV6-1 to TRBJ1-3; D gene unclear. Germline CDR1 MNHNS, CDR2 SASEGT. This CDR3 spans 16 amino acids. V was trimmed by 3 bases and J by 0 bases, leaving 12 bases between them. In nucleotides, the CDR3 is TGTGCCAGCAGTGATCAGTTAAGATACTCTGGAAACACCATATATTTT. This translates into CASSDQLRYSGNTIYF.

As for this clone: This same CDR3 is encoded by further DNA sequences in the sample. The chain couples TRBV29-1 to TRBJ2-5; 8 bases are a match to TRBD1. Germline V gives CDR1 SQVTM, CDR2 ANQGSEA. This CDR3 is 12 amino acids long. Trimming removed 7 bases from V and 2 bases from J; junction bases left unmatched: 3. CDR3 sequence (DNA): TGCAGCGGAAGGACAGGGCAAGAGACCCAGTACTTC. It yields the protein CSGRTGQETQYF.

This chain uses TRBV28 with TRBJ2-7, with 7 bases matching TRBD2. V trimming: 6 bases; J trimming: 2 bases; junction bases outside the gene matches: 7. Germline V gene lookup returns CDR1 MDHEN and CDR2 SYDVKM. The CDR3 is 14 residues long. As DNA, the CDR3 is TGTGCCAGCAGACACCGGGACTACCCCTACGAGCAGTACTTC. It codes for CASRHRDYPYEQYF.

The count of this clone is one. CDR3 DNA sequence: TGTGCCAGCAAATGGGGCTCGGGGGAGCAGTACTTC. Its translation is CASKWGSGEQYF. The chain couples TRBV25-1 to TRBJ2-5; possible D gene TRBD2, 6 bases. The germline gives CDR1 MGHDK, CDR2 SYGVNS. Trimming shortened V by 7 bases and J by 11 bases, and 17 bases separated the two germline ends. The CDR3 is 12 amino acids.

This chain connects TRBV5-1 to TRBJ2-1; TRBD2 matches at 10 bases. This CDR3 has 16 amino acids. Germline CDR1 SGHRS, CDR2 YFSETQ. V was clipped by 0 bases and J by 3 bases; unmatched bases: 3. The CDR3 DNA is TGCGCCAGCAGCTTGGCGGGGACTAGCGTCTACAATGAGCAGTTCTTC. Its protein is CASSLAGTSVYNEQFF.

Note on this clone: Other DNA sequences in the same sample also yield this CDR3. This chain connects TRBV19 to TRBJ1-1, with a tentative D call TRBD1 (6 bases). The CDR3 covers 14 residues. CDR1 is LNHDA and CDR2 is SQIVND in the germline V gene (reference sequence). Trimming left V 1 base short and J 4 bases short, with 10 bases between. In nucleotides, the CDR3 is TGTGCCAGTAGTATAGGAGGAGGGGGCACTGAAGCTTTCTTT. Translation gives CASSIGGGGTEAFF.

The gene calls are TRBV7-2 and TRBJ2-1; D not certain. V shed 3 bases and J shed 5 bases, with 14 bases lying between them. This CDR3 has 15 residues. Per the germline V gene, CDR1 is SGHTA and CDR2 is FQGNSA. CDR3 residues: CASSFLVGADNEQFF. The CDR3 region has the DNA TGTGCCAGCAGCTTCCTCGTCGGCGCCGACAATGAGCAGTTCTTC.

CDR3 bases: TGTGCCAGCAGCTTTAGCGGGGCTAGCTCCTACAATGAGCAGTTCTTC. This encodes CASSFSGASSYNEQFF. This sequence joins TRBV9 and TRBJ2-1, with TRBD2 matching 8 bases. CDR1 SGDLS and CDR2 YYNGEE come from the germline V gene. V lost 4 bases and J lost 0; bases outside the gene matches: 6. The CDR3 covers 16 residues.

This chain joins TRBV5-4 and TRBJ1-2; D uncertain. The CDR3 consists of 11 residues. V lost 1 base, J lost 9 bases, and 7 bases lay in between. Germline V CDR1 and CDR2: SGHNT, YYREEE (reference sequence). The CDR3 nucleotides read TGTGCCAGCAGCTTGCTACTTAGCTACACCTTC. Translating gives CASSLLLSYTF. The whole variable domain, filled in from reference TRBV5-4 and TRBJ1-2, reads ETGVTQSPTHLIKTRGQQVTLRCSSQSGHNTVSWYQQALGQGPQFIFQYYREEENGRGNFPPRFSGLQFPNYSSELNVNALELDDSALYLCASSLLLSYTFGSGTRLTVV.

The chain employs TRBV2 and TRBJ1-3; 7 bases are shared with TRBD1. The J segment lost 0 bases and the V segment lost 5 bases, leaving 7 bases of the junction unmatched. Looked up from germline, CDR1 is SNHLY and CDR2 is FYNNEI. This CDR3 comprises 16 residues. This CDR3 reads CASSLQTGISGNTIYF. In DNA form, the CDR3 reads TGTGCCAGCAGTCTACAGACAGGGATCTCTGGAAACACCATATATTTT.

J is TRBJ2-7 and V is TRBV15; no clear D gene. The germline V gene encodes CDR1 LNHNV and CDR2 YYDKDF (reference sequence). V lost 0 bases, J lost 3 bases, and 12 bases lay in between. The CDR3 totals 15 residues. CDR3 sequence: CATSREPVYDYEQYF. The CDR3 DNA follows: TGTGCCACCAGCAGAGAACCGGTATACGACTACGAGCAGTACTTC.

The rearrangement uses TRBV27 and TRBJ2-7, with D maybe TRBD2 (5 bases). There are 13 residues in the CDR3. The germline CDR1 and CDR2 sequences are MNHEY and SMNVEV (reference sequence). Trimming cost V 7 bases and J 3 bases, with 13 bases left between them. CDR3 coding DNA: TGTGCCAGCACCCAGAGGGTCCTCTACGAGCAGTACTTC. It translates to CASTQRVLYEQYF.

The J gene is TRBJ1-1, the V gene TRBV11-2; D remains unclear. This CDR3 has 15 amino acids. The V gene lost 1 base and the J gene lost 5 bases, with 14 bases spanning the gap. Germline loops: CDR1 SGHAT, CDR2 FQNNGV. Written as DNA, the CDR3 is TGTGCCAGCAGCTTAGCGGGCAGCAAGAGTACTGAAGCTTTCTTT. Encoded protein: CASSLAGSKSTEAFF.

This clone was detected only once. V and J are TRBV15 and TRBJ1-1, with TRBD1 matching over 7 bases. Germline V CDR1 and CDR2: LNHNV, YYDKDF (reference sequence). Unmatched junction bases numbered 6, after V lost 5 bases and J lost 6 bases. The length of the CDR3 is 13 residues. CDR3 protein: CATSQGGAPEAFF. CDR3 nucleotide sequence: TGTGCCACCAGCCAGGGGGGGGCCCCTGAAGCTTTCTTT.

In its sample, this clone was seen once. This chain uses TRBV28 with TRBJ2-1; 8 bases match TRBD1. The CDR3 is made up of 16 amino acids. V shed 6 bases and J 5 bases; nucleotides not matched to a gene: 12. Germline V gives CDR1 MDHEN, CDR2 SYDVKM. In nucleotides, the CDR3 is TGTGCCAGCAGACTCTGGACAGGGAGAGAACACAATGAGCAGTTCTTC. Encoded protein: CASRLWTGREHNEQFF.

The chain combines TRBV15 with TRBJ2-2, with D possibly matching TRBD1 (6 bases). This CDR3 is 15 amino acids long. With 1 base removed from V and 4 bases from J, the gap between germline ends came to 10 bases. Germline CDR1 reads LNHNV; CDR2 reads YYDKDF (reference sequence). The CDR3 coding sequence is TGTGCCACCAGCAGAGCACAGGGTGGCACCGGGGAGCTGTTTTTT. Residues: CATSRAQGGTGELFF.

This clone showed up just once. J is TRBJ1-4 and V is TRBV28; TRBD1 agrees at 11 bases. V was clipped by 4 bases and J by 7 bases; unmatched bases: 8. CDR1 and CDR2 from the germline V gene are MDHEN and SYDVKM. The CDR3 length is 16 residues. CDR3 sequence (DNA): TGTGCCAGCAGTTCCCGGACAGGGGGCGGCGGTGAAAAACTGTTTTTT. The encoded protein is CASSSRTGGGGEKLFF.

The genes are TRBV11-2 and TRBJ2-7, with D possibly matching TRBD2 (6 bases). This CDR3 region has 17 residues. CDR1 is SGHAT and CDR2 is FQNNGV in the germline V gene. V was shortened by 5 bases and J by 1 base, with 21 bases between the two germline ends. The CDR3 sequence: CASSPDGGGPSSYEQYF. CDR3 in DNA: TGTGCCAGCAGCCCCGACGGGGGAGGACCGTCTTCCTACGAGCAGTACTTC.

The chain joins TRBV4-1 to TRBJ2-7; 12 bases fit TRBD2. This CDR3 comprises 19 residues. With 0 bases clipped from V and 7 bases from J, the junction kept 16 bases outside the gene matches. Germline CDR1 is MGHRA and CDR2 is YSYEKL. The CDR3 is CASSQDRLAGVGSSAEQYF. For the CDR3, the DNA is TGCGCCAGCAGCCAAGATAGACTAGCGGGAGTTGGTTCAAGTGCTGAGCAGTACTTC.

The J gene is TRBJ2-7, the V gene TRBV5-1; 8 bases agree with TRBD1. The trim removed 6 bases at V and 2 bases at J, leaving 10 bases unmatched. Germline V gives CDR1 SGHRS, CDR2 YFSETQ. The CDR3 totals 15 residues. CDR3 DNA sequence: TGCGCCAGCACCCCCTCCGGGACAGGAGCCTACGAGCAGTACTTC. It specifies CASTPSGTGAYEQYF.

Concerning this clone: Other DNA sequences in this sample translate to the same CDR3. The gene calls are TRBV6-1 and TRBJ1-1; D is ambiguous. CDR1 is MNHNS, CDR2 SASEGT, per germline. Trimming stripped 2 bases from V and 4 bases from J, with 8 bases between. The CDR3 sequence is 13 residues long. The CDR3 sequence: CASSESGGTEAFF. For the CDR3, the DNA is TGTGCCAGCAGTGAATCGGGTGGCACTGAAGCTTTCTTT.

The chain combines TRBV5-4 with TRBJ1-2; weak D call: TRBD1 (6 bases). V was shortened by 1 base and J by 7 bases, with 17 bases between the two germline ends. Germline CDR1 SGHNT, CDR2 YYREEE (reference sequence). The CDR3 is made up of 15 amino acids. CDR3 protein: CASSLFLLGGPGYTF. The CDR3 DNA reads TGTGCCAGCAGCTTGTTCCTCCTCGGGGGCCCTGGCTACACCTTC.

The chain carries TRBV5-6 and TRBJ2-5; D possibly uses TRBD1 or TRBD2 (5 bases each). V was cut by 4 bases and J by 5 bases, with 12 bases left in between. The CDR3 has 13 residues. Germline CDR1 is SGHDT and CDR2 is YYEEEE. The CDR3 sequence: CASSPGAVETQYF. In DNA, the CDR3 is TGTGCCAGCAGCCCCGGGGCGGTGGAGACCCAGTACTTC. Drawing the rest from reference TRBV5-6 and TRBJ2-5, the complete variable domain is DAGVTQSPTHLIKTRGQQVTLRCSPKSGHDTVSWYQQALGQGPQFIFQYYEEEERQRGNFPDRFSGHQFPNYSSELNVNALLLGDSALYLCASSPGAVETQYFGPGTRLLVL.

The V gene is TRBV15, the J gene TRBJ2-7, with a weak D call TRBD1 (6 bases). The CDR3 has 15 residues. Trimming pared 9 bases from V and 0 bases from J, leaving 18 bases between. From germline, CDR1 is LNHNV and CDR2 YYDKDF (reference sequence). The CDR3 bases are TGTGCCACATCCCCCAGGGGCCGAAGCTCCTACGAGCAGTACTTC. It yields the protein CATSPRGRSSYEQYF.